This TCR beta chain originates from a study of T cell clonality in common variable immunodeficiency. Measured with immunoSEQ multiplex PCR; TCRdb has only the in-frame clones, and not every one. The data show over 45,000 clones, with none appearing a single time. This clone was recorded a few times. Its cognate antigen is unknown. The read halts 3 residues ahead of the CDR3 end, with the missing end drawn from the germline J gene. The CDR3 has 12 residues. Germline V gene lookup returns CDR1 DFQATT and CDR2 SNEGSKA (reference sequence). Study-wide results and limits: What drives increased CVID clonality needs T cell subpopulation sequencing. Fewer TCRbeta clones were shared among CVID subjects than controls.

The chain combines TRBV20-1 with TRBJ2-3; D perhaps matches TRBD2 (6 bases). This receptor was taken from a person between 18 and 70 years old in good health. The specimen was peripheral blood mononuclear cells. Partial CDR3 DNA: TGCAGTGCTAGAGTGGGGGGAGAGACG. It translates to CSARVGGET. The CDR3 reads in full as CSARVGGETQYF.